The next 32 T cell receptor beta chains were all read from a single sample in a study of blood T cell repertoires in COVID-19. The assay was immunoSEQ multiplex PCR, and TCRdb's table has in-frame clones only and misses some. The repertoire holds under 250,000 clones, with over 75% as singletons. Sequencing was carried out using peripheral blood. Source of these receptors: a woman aged 40 to 50 with acute or convalescent COVID-19.

The rearrangement joins TRBV27 to TRBJ1-2; D may be TRBD1 (6 bases). Germline CDR1 and CDR2: MNHEY and SMNVEV (reference sequence). CDR3 length equals 11 residues. The V and J ends lost 5 bases and 7 bases respectively, with 8 bases between them. The CDR3 is CASSAGVGYTF. Here the CDR3 DNA reads TGTGCCAGCAGTGCAGGGGTTGGCTACACCTTC.

CDR3 sequence (DNA): TGTGCCAGCAGACAGGGCGACTATGGCTACACCTTC. Translated: CASRQGDYGYTF. The genes are TRBV2 and TRBJ1-2; perhaps TRBD1 as D (6 bases). The V end lost 6 bases, the J end lost 3 bases, and 8 bases lay between the germline ends. The CDR3 is 12 amino acids. CDR1 and CDR2 from the germline V gene are SNHLY and FYNNEI.

The chain recombines TRBV2 with TRBJ1-1, with a possible D match to TRBD1 (6 bases). V was trimmed by 4 bases and J by 0 bases, leaving 9 bases between them. The germline V gene has CDR1 SNHLY and CDR2 FYNNEI. The CDR3 contains 14 residues. CDR3 nucleotides: TGTGCCAGCAGTGGACAGGACATGAACACTGAAGCTTTCTTT. Translation gives CASSGQDMNTEAFF.

V gene TRBV6-6 combines with J gene TRBJ2-7, with D maybe TRBD1 (5 bases). Trimming took off 4 bases at V and 0 bases at J, with 7 bases between the two ends. CDR3 size: 13 residues. CDR1 is MNHNY, CDR2 SVGAGI, per germline (reference sequence). The CDR3 is CASSLDNSYEQYV. Here the CDR3 DNA reads TGTGCCAGCAGTTTGGACAACTCCTACGAGCAGTACGTC.

The chain is built from TRBV5-5 and TRBJ1-2; weak D call: TRBD1 (6 bases). With 3 bases removed from V and 4 bases from J, the gap between germline ends came to 10 bases. Germline CDR1 SGHKS, CDR2 YYEKEE (reference sequence). The CDR3 length is 13 residues. The CDR3 sequence is CASSSRGPYGYTF. CDR3 nucleotide sequence: TGTGCCAGCAGCTCCAGGGGCCCCTATGGCTACACCTTC.

The chain links TRBV3-1 (or the pseudogene TRBV3-2) to TRBJ2-2; 16 positions agree with TRBD2. The trim removed 3 bases at V and 2 bases at J, leaving 3 bases unmatched. From germline, CDR1 is LGHDT and CDR2 YNNKEL (reference sequence). This CDR3 spans 18 amino acids. The DNA for the CDR3 is TGTGCCAGCAGCCAGGGACTAGCGGGGGGGATTAACACCGGGGAGCTGTTTTTT. This encodes CASSQGLAGGINTGELFF.

The chain carries TRBV9 and TRBJ1-1; 8 bases are shared with TRBD1. The CDR3 has 14 residues. V dropped 4 bases and J dropped 6; count of bases not matched to a gene: 8. The germline gives CDR1 SGDLS, CDR2 YYNGEE. This chain's CDR3 is CASSPRTGNAEAFF. The CDR3 DNA reads as TGTGCCAGCAGCCCCCGGACAGGGAATGCTGAAGCTTTCTTT.

The chain combines TRBV5-6 with TRBJ2-5; the D gene is possibly TRBD1 (6 bases). Germline CDR1 reads SGHDT; CDR2 reads YYEEEE. CDR3 length equals 18 residues. V was trimmed by 1 base and J by 4 bases, leaving 23 bases between them. This CDR3 is CASSLPFGQGIGGETQYF. Written as DNA, the CDR3 is TGTGCCAGCAGCTTGCCGTTCGGGCAGGGGATAGGGGGAGAGACCCAGTACTTC.

This clone came up once. This sequence joins TRBV2 and TRBJ1-1, with 9 bases aligning to TRBD1. The CDR3 covers 13 residues. Trimming at V came to 11 bases and at J to 2 bases, leaving 6 bases not matched to a gene. Germline assignment: CDR1 SNHLY and CDR2 FYNNEI. The CDR3 sequence is CAVKTGGNTEAFF. The DNA for the CDR3 is TGTGCCGTAAAAACAGGGGGCAACACTGAAGCTTTCTTT.

This sequence joins TRBV7-9 and TRBJ2-7, with TRBD1 matching over 7 bases. The CDR3 extends over 13 amino acids. With 5 bases clipped from V and 4 bases from J, the junction kept 5 bases outside the gene matches. Germline assignment: CDR1 SEHNR and CDR2 FQNEAQ (reference sequence). The CDR3, as DNA: TGTGCCAGCAGCCCGCCGGGACAGTACGAGCAGTACGTC. Amino acids: CASSPPGQYEQYV.

In its sample, this clone was seen a few times. The CDR3 bases are TGTGCCAGTAGCAACCTGGGACAGGGCCAGAGGTATAGCAATCAGCCCCAGCATTTT. Translated: CASSNLGQGQRYSNQPQHF. The chain joins TRBV19 to TRBJ1-5, with 9 nucleotides matching TRBD1. The CDR3 extends over 19 amino acids. Germline lookup yields CDR1 LNHDA and CDR2 SQIVND (reference sequence). The ends lost 6 bases at V and 0 bases at J; junction bases unmatched: 15.

This rearrangement joins TRBV10-3 to TRBJ1-3; the D is unclear. V was pared by 1 base and J by 0 bases, with 16 bases between. CDR1 ENHRY and CDR2 SYGVKD come from the germline V gene. CDR3 length equals 18 residues. The CDR3 region is CAISELGPVLPSGNTIYF. The CDR3 DNA is TGTGCCATCAGTGAGTTGGGCCCCGTGCTGCCCTCTGGAAACACCATATATTTT.

This sequence joins TRBV3-1 (or the pseudogene TRBV3-2) and TRBJ1-1, with TRBD1 matching over 10 bases. This CDR3 comprises 16 residues. The V and J ends lost 4 bases and 6 bases, in that order; junction bases with no gene match: 11. Per the germline V gene, CDR1 is LGHDT and CDR2 is YNNKEL (reference sequence). The CDR3 here is CASSRFGTGEMAEAFF. CDR3 in DNA: TGTGCCAGCAGCCGCTTCGGGACAGGGGAAATGGCTGAAGCTTTCTTT.

The chain links TRBV7-3 to TRBJ1-1, with D possibly being TRBD1 (6 bases). Germline CDR1 reads SGHTA; CDR2 reads FQGTGA. V lost 2 bases, J lost 10 bases, and 17 bases lay in between. The CDR3 length is 14 residues. DNA of the CDR3: TGTGCCAGCAGCTTACTGGGGACATCCAGCGTAGCTTTCTTT. It codes for CASSLLGTSSVAFF. Full variable domain (rest looked up from reference TRBV7-3 and TRBJ1-1): GAGVSQTPSNKVTEKGKYVELRCDPISGHTALYWYRQSLGQGPEFLIYFQGTGAADDSGLPNDRFFAVRPEGSVSTLKIQRTERGDSAVYLCASSLLGTSSVAFFGQGTRLTVV.

The chain carries TRBV9 and TRBJ1-1; D gene uncertain. From germline, CDR1 is SGDLS and CDR2 YYNGEE. This CDR3 contains 15 residues. V was pared by 0 bases and J by 3 bases, with 12 bases between. CDR3 coding DNA: TGTGCCAGCAGCGTAGCCGGCCGGCGGGACACTGAAGCTTTCTTT. It is translated as CASSVAGRRDTEAFF.

This chain connects TRBV2 to TRBJ1-6; TRBD1 aligns across 7 bases. The CDR3 has 15 amino acids. Trimming at V came to 6 bases and at J to 6 bases, leaving 8 bases not matched to a gene. Germline V lookup: CDR1 SNHLY, CDR2 FYNNEI. The CDR3 DNA reads as TGTGCCAGCAGGGGACAGTGGGTCCCTAATTCACCCCTCCACTTT. Translation gives CASRGQWVPNSPLHF.

The chain combines TRBV9 with TRBJ1-1; 7 positions agree with TRBD1. V lost 6 bases, J lost 6 bases, and 11 bases stayed unmatched. This CDR3 has 14 residues. The germline gives CDR1 SGDLS, CDR2 YYNGEE. CDR3 in DNA: TGTGCCAGCAACACAGGGGTCGGGGCCTCTGAAGCTTTCTTT. Translated: CASNTGVGASEAFF.

The chain couples TRBV4-1 to TRBJ1-2, with D maybe TRBD1 (5 bases). Between the trimmed V and J ends, which lost 1 base and 7 bases, there was a span of 16 bases. This CDR3 has 15 amino acids. The germline CDR1 and CDR2 sequences are MGHRA and YSYEKL. In DNA form, the CDR3 reads TGCGCCAGCAGCCAAGTTGCAGGGCCCATAAGTGGCTACACCTTC. This sequence encodes CASSQVAGPISGYTF.

This rearrangement joins TRBV9 to TRBJ2-5, with 8 nucleotides matching TRBD2. Germline V lookup: CDR1 SGDLS, CDR2 YYNGEE. Trimming removed 5 bases from V and 3 bases from J; junction bases left unmatched: 6. This CDR3 contains 14 residues. The CDR3 coding sequence is TGTGCCAGCAGTACCGGGACTAGGAAAGAGACCCAGTACTTC. Translated, it gives CASSTGTRKETQYF.

This clone was seen just once. The chain links TRBV4-1 to TRBJ1-2, with D uncertain. The V end lost 4 bases, the J end lost 1 base, and 7 bases lay between the germline ends. Germline V lookup: CDR1 MGHRA, CDR2 YSYEKL. The CDR3 sequence is 13 residues long. Written as DNA, the CDR3 is TGCGCCAGCAGCCTTCAGGATAACTATGGCTACACCTTC. It yields the protein CASSLQDNYGYTF.

The gene calls are TRBV6-6 and TRBJ1-2, with D possibly matching TRBD1 (6 bases). With 10 bases removed from V and 2 bases from J, the gap between germline ends came to 14 bases. CDR1 and CDR2 from the germline V gene are MNHNY and SVGAGI (reference sequence). The CDR3 totals 13 residues. CDR3 sequence (DNA): TGTGCCACCGCTATTGGACAGAACTATGGCTACACCTTC. Amino acid sequence: CATAIGQNYGYTF.

The chain joins TRBV30 to TRBJ2-3; 11 nucleotides agree with TRBD1. This CDR3 is 15 amino acids long. With V trimmed by 1 base and J by 3 bases, 3 bases remained unmatched. The V gene's germline CDR1 is GTSNPN and CDR2 SVGIG (reference sequence). The CDR3 loop reads CAWSGGTGGTDTQYF. The DNA of the CDR3 is TGTGCCTGGAGTGGGGGGACAGGGGGTACAGATACGCAGTATTTT.

The chain employs TRBV6-6 and TRBJ2-7, with 8 positions matching TRBD1. The length of the CDR3 is 14 residues. Germline V lookup: CDR1 MNHNY, CDR2 SVGAGI (reference sequence). Unmatched junction bases numbered 7, after V lost 6 bases and J lost 3 bases. The CDR3 region has the DNA TGTGCCAGCAGAAGGGACAGGAGCTACTACGAGCAGTACGTC. This sequence encodes CASRRDRSYYEQYV.

This clone appeared a single time. The genes are TRBV27 and TRBJ1-2; the match to TRBD1 covers 9 bases. The CDR3 is 13 amino acids. Germline V gene sequence: CDR1 MNHEY, CDR2 SMNVEV (reference sequence). Trimming at V came to 5 bases and at J to 4 bases, leaving 2 bases not matched to a gene. The CDR3 nucleotides are TGTGCCAGCAGTCAGGGACAGGGCTATGGCTACACCTTC. Translated: CASSQGQGYGYTF.

The chain uses TRBV10-1 and TRBJ1-2; 8 nucleotides match TRBD1. V gave up 10 bases and J gave up 6 bases; unmatched junction bases: 10. Germline V gene data show CDR1 as WNHNN and CDR2 as SYGVQD (reference sequence). The CDR3 consists of 13 residues. The CDR3 loop is CATPTGARHGYTF. The CDR3 DNA is TGCGCCACACCGACAGGGGCCAGACATGGCTACACCTTC.

The rearrangement links TRBV10-3 to TRBJ1-1; 7 nucleotides line up with TRBD1. Germline V gives CDR1 ENHRY, CDR2 SYGVKD. Trimming removed 0 bases from V and 1 base from J; junction bases left unmatched: 2. The CDR3 totals 15 residues. CDR3 protein: CAISESRDRNTEAFF. CDR3 nucleotide sequence: TGTGCCATCAGTGAGTCGAGGGACAGGAACACTGAAGCTTTCTTT.

V and J are TRBV6-1 and TRBJ1-5; D uncertain. CDR1 is MNHNS and CDR2 is SASEGT in the germline V gene. The CDR3 has 17 amino acids. Trimming took off 4 bases at V and 2 bases at J, with 18 bases between the two ends. CDR3 DNA sequence: TGTGCCAGCAGTGTGACCGGGGTCAGCGGGCGCAATCAGCCCCAGCATTTT. Its translation is CASSVTGVSGRNQPQHF.

This clone has just one count. V and J are TRBV19 and TRBJ1-3, with TRBD1 identical over 10 bases. V was pared by 5 bases and J by 3 bases, with 19 bases of the junction left unmatched. Germline lookup yields CDR1 LNHDA and CDR2 SQIVND (reference sequence). The CDR3 has 20 residues. CDR3 sequence: CASSLRDRGQSVSLGNTIYF. CDR3 in DNA: TGTGCCAGTAGTTTGCGGGACAGGGGTCAGTCCGTCAGCCTTGGAAACACCATATATTTT.

The chain has TRBV4-2 and TRBJ2-5; unclear D gene. Germline CDR1 and CDR2: LGHNA and YNFKEQ. Trimming took off 2 bases at V and 7 bases at J, with 17 bases between the two ends. The CDR3 consists of 15 residues. This CDR3 is CASSQRSDVTGTQYF. DNA for the CDR3: TGTGCCAGCAGCCAACGATCAGACGTGACTGGGACCCAGTACTTC.

The chain uses TRBV10-3 and TRBJ1-2, with D hard to call. The CDR3 consists of 16 residues. The V gene lost 6 bases and the J gene lost 4 bases, with 21 bases spanning the gap. Germline loops: CDR1 ENHRY, CDR2 SYGVKD. CDR3 loop: CAISRTRSNDFYGYTF. CDR3 bases: TGTGCCATCAGCCGAACAAGGAGCAATGACTTCTATGGCTACACCTTC.

The table lists this clone with a few counts. DNA of the CDR3: TGTGCCACCAGTGATCGCGACAGGACAGCTAACTATGGCTACACCTTC. Translating it yields CATSDRDRTANYGYTF. The chain employs TRBV24-1 and TRBJ1-2; D might be TRBD1 (6 bases). Germline CDR1 reads KGHDR; CDR2 reads SFDVKD. Deletions cut 3 bases from V and 0 bases from J, with 13 bases between. CDR3 length equals 16 residues.

This rearrangement joins TRBV3-1 (or the pseudogene TRBV3-2) to TRBJ1-3; tentatively, D is TRBD1 (5 bases). This CDR3 is 16 amino acids long. V lost 0 bases and J lost 4, with 13 bases in between. Per germline, CDR1 LGHDT and CDR2 YNNKEL (reference sequence). The CDR3 region is CASSQDVKGPGNTIYF. CDR3 nucleotide sequence: TGTGCCAGCAGCCAAGATGTAAAGGGGCCAGGAAACACCATATATTTT.